This TCR beta chain appears in the sequencing data of a study of cytomegalovirus exposure and HLA in healthy donors. Turning to the study itself: A prior analysis found 95 million to 140 million unique TCR beta sequences from 150 million to 200 million T cells. Broader study findings: TCR association rates varied by HLA locus in a later analysis, with DRB1 highest and HLA-C lowest.

With respect to this clone: The antigen is undetermined.

This CDR3 comprises 13 residues. V was clipped by 1 base and J by 5 bases, with 6 bases between them. The germline CDR1 and CDR2 sequences are SGHAT and FQNNGV. Primers included in the PCR were 60 Vbeta and 13 Jbeta primers. Generated by immunoSEQ multiplex PCR, the TCRdb table keeps only in-frame clones and is missing some. The listing contains roughly 40,000 clones. The chain has TRBV11-2 and TRBJ2-1; D unclear. The source is a man aged 35 to 55 in good health and CMV-seropositive. Source material: PBMCs. The CDR3 reads CASSLGLNNEQFF. Written as DNA, the CDR3 is TGTGCCAGCAGCTTAGGGCTCAACAATGAGCAGTTCTTC. Looking up the rest from reference TRBV11-2 and TRBJ2-1 gives the full variable domain: EAGVAQSPRYKIIEKRQSVAFWCNPISGHATLYWYQQILGQGPKLLIQFQNNGVVDDSQLPKDRFSAERLKGVDSTLKIQPAKLEDSAVYLCASSLGLNNEQFFGPGTRLTVL.